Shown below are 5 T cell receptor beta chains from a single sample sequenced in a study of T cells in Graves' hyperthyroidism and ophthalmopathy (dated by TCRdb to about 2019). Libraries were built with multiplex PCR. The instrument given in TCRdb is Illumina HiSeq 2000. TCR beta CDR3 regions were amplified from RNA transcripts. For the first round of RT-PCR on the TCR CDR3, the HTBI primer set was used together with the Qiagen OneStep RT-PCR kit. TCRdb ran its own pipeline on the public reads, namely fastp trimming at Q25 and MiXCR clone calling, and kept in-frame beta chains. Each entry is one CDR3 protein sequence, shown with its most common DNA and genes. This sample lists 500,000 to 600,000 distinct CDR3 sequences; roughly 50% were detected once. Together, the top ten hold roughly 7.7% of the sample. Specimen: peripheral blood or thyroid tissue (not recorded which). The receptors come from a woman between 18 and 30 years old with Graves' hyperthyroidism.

The CDR3 nucleotides read TGCAGTGCTACCCCTAGCGGGAGGGCCGTAGATACGCAGTATTTT. Residues: CSATPSGRAVDTQYF. This chain links TRBV20-1 with TRBJ2-3, with TRBD2 matching 12 bases. The CDR3 is 15 amino acids. Germline CDR1 DFQATT, CDR2 SNEGSKA (reference sequence). V trimming: 4 bases; J trimming: 5 bases; junction bases outside the gene matches: 7.

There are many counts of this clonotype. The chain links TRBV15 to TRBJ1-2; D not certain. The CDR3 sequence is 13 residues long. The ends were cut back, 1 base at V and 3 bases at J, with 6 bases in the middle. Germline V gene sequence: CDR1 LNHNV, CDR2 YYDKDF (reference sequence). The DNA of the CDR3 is TGTGCCACCAGCAGAGGAAAGGACTATGGCTACACCTTC. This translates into CATSRGKDYGYTF. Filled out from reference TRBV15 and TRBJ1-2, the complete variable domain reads DAMVIQNPRYQVTQFGKPVTLSCSQTLNHNVMYWYQQKSSQAPKLLFHYYDKDFNNEADTPDNFQSRRPNTSFCFLDIRSPGLGDTAMYLCATSRGKDYGYTFGSGTRLTVV.

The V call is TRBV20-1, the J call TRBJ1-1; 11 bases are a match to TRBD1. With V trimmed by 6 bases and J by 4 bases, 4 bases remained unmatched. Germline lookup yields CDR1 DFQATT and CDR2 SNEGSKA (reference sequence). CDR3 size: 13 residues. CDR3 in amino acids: CSAGQGASTEAFF. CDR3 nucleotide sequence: TGCAGTGCCGGACAGGGGGCTAGCACTGAAGCTTTCTTT.

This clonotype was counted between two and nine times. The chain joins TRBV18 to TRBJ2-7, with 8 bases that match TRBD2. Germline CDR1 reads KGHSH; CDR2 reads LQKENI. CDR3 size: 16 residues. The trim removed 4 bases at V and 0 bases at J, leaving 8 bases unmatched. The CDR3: CASSRGLAGSSYEQYF. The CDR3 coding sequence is TGTGCCAGCTCACGGGGCTTAGCGGGGAGCTCCTACGAGCAGTACTTC.

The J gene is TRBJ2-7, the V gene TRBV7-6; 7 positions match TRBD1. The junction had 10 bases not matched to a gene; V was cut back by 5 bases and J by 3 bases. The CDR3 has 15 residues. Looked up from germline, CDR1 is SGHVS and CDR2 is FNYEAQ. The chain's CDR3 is CASSPPDRVGYEQYF. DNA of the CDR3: TGTGCCAGCAGCCCCCCCGACAGGGTTGGCTACGAGCAGTACTTC.